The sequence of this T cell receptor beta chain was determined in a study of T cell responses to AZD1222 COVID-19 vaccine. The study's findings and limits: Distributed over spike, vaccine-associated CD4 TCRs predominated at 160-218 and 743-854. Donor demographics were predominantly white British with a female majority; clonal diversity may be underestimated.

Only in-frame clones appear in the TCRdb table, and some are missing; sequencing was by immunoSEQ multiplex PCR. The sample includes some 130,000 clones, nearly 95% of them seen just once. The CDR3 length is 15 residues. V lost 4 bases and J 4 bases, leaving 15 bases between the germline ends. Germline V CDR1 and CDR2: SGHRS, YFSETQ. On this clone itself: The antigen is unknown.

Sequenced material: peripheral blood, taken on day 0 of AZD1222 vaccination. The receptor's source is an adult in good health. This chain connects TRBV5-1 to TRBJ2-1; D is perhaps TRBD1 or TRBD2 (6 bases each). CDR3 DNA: TGCGCCAGCAGCCCGGGGGCTTTTTTGTACAATGAGCAGTTCTTC. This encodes CASSPGAFLYNEQFF.